This T cell receptor (beta chain) comes out of a study of blood T cell repertoires in COVID-19. This CDR3 has 15 residues. In germline, CDR1 is SGHNT, CDR2 YYREEE (reference sequence). The trim removed 4 bases at V and 6 bases at J, leaving 11 bases unmatched. Clones were sequenced by immunoSEQ multiplex PCR, and TCRdb holds only the in-frame ones, with some missing. The sample has 15,000 to 20,000 clones, 65% to 90% seen once. The chain uses TRBV5-4 and TRBJ2-5, with 8 bases fitting TRBD2. Material: peripheral blood. The TCR originated in a man older than 75 with acute or convalescent COVID-19. The chain's CDR3 is CASSPGGAGGQTQYF. CDR3 sequence (DNA): TGTGCCAGCAGCCCCGGGGGGGCGGGGGGCCAGACCCAGTACTTC.